One and the same sample provided the 28 T cell receptor beta chains below, sequenced in a study of T cell changes during pregnancy in multiple sclerosis. This table comes from immunoSEQ multiplex PCR, and its TCRdb copy is limited to in-frame clones, with some not included. The table lists 50,000 to 60,000 clones, about 90% of them singletons. The input for sequencing was CD4+ T cells from peripheral blood mononuclear cells, taken after pregnancy. The receptors here all came from a female donor in good health, enrolled as a control in a pregnancy study.

The chain is built from TRBV7-2 and TRBJ2-1, with 7 positions matching TRBD1. CDR1 is SGHTA and CDR2 is FQGNSA in the germline V gene. After removal of 3 bases from V and 6 bases from J, the junction contained 5 bases not matched to a gene. CDR3 length: 14 residues. CDR3 DNA: TGTGCCAGCAGCTTTCTCGACAGGGCCAATGAGCAGTTCTTC. It codes for CASSFLDRANEQFF.

The chain links TRBV13 to TRBJ1-1, with 7 bases identical to TRBD1. This CDR3 is built from 16 residues. J lost 3 bases, V lost 5 bases, and 12 bases had no gene match. The V gene's germline CDR1 is PRHDT and CDR2 FYEKMQ (reference sequence). This chain's CDR3 is CASSKRQGATDTEAFF. The DNA for the CDR3 is TGTGCCAGCAGCAAAAGACAGGGCGCAACTGACACTGAAGCTTTCTTT.

The chain recombines TRBV19 with TRBJ2-2, with TRBD2 matching over 9 bases. The V and J ends lost 4 bases and 8 bases, in that order; junction bases with no gene match: 8. The CDR3 runs 15 residues. Germline V CDR1 and CDR2: LNHDA, SQIVND (reference sequence). The CDR3 bases are TGTGCCAGTAGTAGGGGACTAGCTCAGCCGGGGGAGCTGTTTTTT. It is translated as CASSRGLAQPGELFF.

The V and J genes are TRBV4-1 and TRBJ2-3; 7 bases fit TRBD2. V lost 4 bases, J lost 0 bases, and 1 base stayed unmatched. The germline CDR1 and CDR2 sequences are MGHRA and YSYEKL. The CDR3 has 14 amino acids. The CDR3 region is CASSRGGSTDTQYF. The DNA for the CDR3 is TGCGCCAGCAGCCGCGGGGGAAGCACAGATACGCAGTATTTT.

Comment on this clone: One end of the junction fails to match germline, which may point to a read error. The chain couples TRBV7-7 to TRBJ1-4, with D uncertain. The germline CDR1 and CDR2 sequences are SSHAT and FNYEAQ (reference sequence). The CDR3 runs to 15 residues. The CDR3 sequence: CASSKTSGANEKLFF. CDR3 coding DNA: TGTGCTAGCAGCAAAACCTCTGGAGCTAATGAAAAACTGTTTTTT.

The chain joins TRBV28 to TRBJ2-3; 8 bases are a match to TRBD2. The CDR3 loop spans 14 amino acids. Germline trimming cut 7 bases from V and 2 bases from J; bases unmatched to any gene: 5. Germline V gene data show CDR1 as MDHEN and CDR2 as SYDVKM. This CDR3 is CASTGTRNTDTQYF. The CDR3 DNA reads TGTGCCAGCACTGGGACTAGGAACACAGATACGCAGTATTTT.

The chain employs TRBV14 and TRBJ2-1, with a tentative D call TRBD1 (6 bases). The CDR3 totals 12 residues. In germline, CDR1 is SGHDN, CDR2 FVKESK. V was trimmed by 0 bases and J by 15 bases, leaving 12 bases between them. The CDR3 loop is CASSQESVGGFF. CDR3 coding DNA: TGTGCCAGCAGCCAAGAAAGCGTAGGGGGGTTCTTC.

The count of this clone is one. The gene calls are TRBV11-2 and TRBJ2-1; a possible D gene is TRBD2 (5 bases). V lost 5 bases and J lost 4, with 18 bases in between. The CDR3 spans 16 residues. Germline CDR1 SGHAT, CDR2 FQNNGV. The CDR3 reads CASSLLNTRGYNEQFF. The CDR3 DNA follows: TGTGCCAGCAGCCTGCTAAACACTCGGGGTTACAATGAGCAGTTCTTC.

J is TRBJ1-2 and V is TRBV11-1; possible D gene TRBD1, 6 bases. CDR3 length: 14 residues. Between the trimmed V and J ends, which lost 5 bases and 2 bases, there was a span of 12 bases. Germline assignment: CDR1 SGHAT and CDR2 FQDESV (reference sequence). This CDR3 reads CASSRNQGNYGYTF. In nucleotides, the CDR3 is TGTGCCAGCAGCCGAAACCAGGGGAACTATGGCTACACCTTC. The full variable domain, rest sourced from reference TRBV11-1 and TRBJ1-2, is EAEVAQSPRYKITEKSQAVAFWCDPISGHATLYWYRQILGQGPELLVQFQDESVVDDSQLPKDRFSAERLKGVDSTLKIQPAELGDSAMYLCASSRNQGNYGYTFGSGTRLTVV.

The chain is built from TRBV7-9 and TRBJ2-3, with a tentative D call TRBD1 (5 bases). There are 16 residues in the CDR3. CDR1 and CDR2 (germline): SEHNR, FQNEAQ (reference sequence). V lost 5 bases and J lost 0, with 15 bases in between. The CDR3 bases are TGTGCCAGCAGCCACCTTCGACAGCCTAGCACAGATACGCAGTATTTT. It is translated as CASSHLRQPSTDTQYF. Combining the CDR3 with reference TRBV7-9 and TRBJ2-3 gives the whole variable domain DTGVSQNPRHKITKRGQNVTFRCDPISEHNRLYWYRQTLGQGPEFLTYFQNEAQLEKSRLLSDRFSAERPKGSFSTLEIQRTEQGDSAMYLCASSHLRQPSTDTQYFGPGTRLTVL.

The genes are TRBV4-1 and TRBJ2-7; 7 nucleotides match TRBD1. The CDR3 covers 15 residues. Trimming cost V 0 bases and J 1 base; bases outside gene matches: 3. Germline CDR1 and CDR2: MGHRA and YSYEKL. CDR3: CASSQDQTGSYEQYF. CDR3 bases: TGCGCCAGCAGCCAAGACCAGACAGGGTCCTACGAGCAGTACTTC.

The CDR3, as DNA: TGTGCCACGGGACAGGGGAAGAACACTGAAGCTTTCTTT. Translation gives CATGQGKNTEAFF. The chain combines TRBV10-3 with TRBJ1-1; 10 bases are shared with TRBD1. V lost 10 bases, J lost 1 base, and 3 bases stayed unmatched. Looked up from germline, CDR1 is ENHRY and CDR2 is SYGVKD. The CDR3 length is 13 residues.

DNA of the CDR3: TGTGCCAGCAGCTTGCGGGGAAGCGGGGGTAGGACCGGGGAGCTGTTTTTT. It encodes CASSLRGSGGRTGELFF. The V and J genes are TRBV5-6 and TRBJ2-2, with TRBD2 matching over 8 bases. This CDR3 spans 17 amino acids. The V segment lost 1 base and the J segment 5 bases; nucleotides outside the gene matches: 10. Germline CDR1 reads SGHDT; CDR2 reads YYEEEE.

This clone has just one count. V usage is TRBV4-3 and J usage is TRBJ1-1, with D uncertain. From germline, CDR1 is LGHNA and CDR2 YSLEER. The CDR3 totals 15 residues. Between the trimmed V and J ends, which lost 0 bases and 3 bases, there was a span of 11 bases. Here the CDR3 reads CASSQEAGRDTEAFF. CDR3 bases: TGCGCCAGCAGCCAAGAAGCTGGGAGGGACACTGAAGCTTTCTTT.

The chain is built from TRBV18 and TRBJ2-1; 12 bases map to TRBD2. CDR1 and CDR2 from the germline V gene are KGHSH and LQKENI. The CDR3 is 16 residues long. V was clipped by 3 bases and J by 6 bases; unmatched bases: 6. CDR3 DNA sequence: TGTGCCAGCTCACCCCTAGCGGGGGGGCCTGGCAATGAGCAGTTCTTC. Translation: CASSPLAGGPGNEQFF.

This rearrangement joins TRBV5-8 to TRBJ1-6, with D unresolved. Germline V gene lookup returns CDR1 SGHTS and CDR2 YDEGEE. This CDR3 has 14 amino acids. Trimming cost V 0 bases and J 9 bases, with 10 bases left between them. CDR3 sequence reads: CASSLGQASSPLHF. The CDR3, as DNA: TGTGCCAGCAGCTTGGGGCAGGCGTCTTCACCCCTCCACTTT. Combining the CDR3 with reference TRBV5-8 and TRBJ1-6 gives the whole variable domain EAGVTQSPTHLIKTRGQQATLRCSPISGHTSVYWYQQALGLGLQFLLWYDEGEERNRGNFPPRFSGRQFPNYSSELNVNALELEDSALYLCASSLGQASSPLHFGNGTRLTVT.

The chain has TRBV7-2 and TRBJ2-7; D is possibly TRBD2 (5 bases). CDR1 and CDR2 (germline): SGHTA, FQGNSA. Trimming took 1 base from V and 5 from J, leaving 15 bases between them. The CDR3 runs 15 residues. In DNA form, the CDR3 reads TGTGCCAGCAGCTTAGGAGCTTGGCGGGCGGACGAGCAGTACTTC. Its translation is CASSLGAWRADEQYF.

The CDR3 bases are TGTGCCAGCTCAGACACGAGGCTGGAGGGTCGTGGACTGTTTTTT. Amino acid sequence: CASSDTRLEGRGLFF. The chain links TRBV18 to TRBJ1-4; no firm D call. Trimming removed 5 bases at V and 13 bases at J, with 23 bases between. The CDR3 has 15 residues. CDR1 and CDR2 (germline): KGHSH, LQKENI.

The chain joins TRBV15 to TRBJ2-5; possibly TRBD2 for D (7 bases). The CDR3 totals 15 residues. Germline-derived CDR1 and CDR2 are LNHNV and YYDKDF (reference sequence). V dropped 1 base and J dropped 9 bases, with 18 bases sitting between them. The CDR3 coding sequence is TGTGCCACCAGCAGAGGGGGGGGCAGCCCTAGGGCCCAGTACTTC. It codes for CATSRGGGSPRAQYF. The whole variable domain, remainder taken from reference TRBV15 and TRBJ2-5, is DAMVIQNPRYQVTQFGKPVTLSCSQTLNHNVMYWYQQKSSQAPKLLFHYYDKDFNNEADTPDNFQSRRPNTSFCFLDIRSPGLGDTAMYLCATSRGGGSPRAQYFGPGTRLLVL.

The chain uses TRBV4-1 and TRBJ1-5; possibly TRBD1 for D (5 bases). Germline V gene sequence: CDR1 MGHRA, CDR2 YSYEKL. This CDR3 spans 14 amino acids. Trimming removed 1 base from V and 7 bases from J, with 11 bases in between. The CDR3 spells CASSQGGGGQPQHF. CDR3 sequence (DNA): TGCGCCAGCAGCCAAGGAGGCGGGGGGCAGCCCCAGCATTTT.

The CDR3 DNA reads TGCGCCAGCAGTCCAGGGACAACTAATGAAAAACTGTTTTTT. Translating gives CASSPGTTNEKLFF. This chain uses TRBV4-3 with TRBJ1-4, with a possible D match to TRBD1 (5 bases). The CDR3 is 14 amino acids. V was clipped by 6 bases and J by 0 bases, with 8 bases between them. Germline V gives CDR1 LGHNA, CDR2 YSLEER.

This clone was seen once. V is TRBV7-3 and J is TRBJ2-3; D remains unclear. V shed 2 bases and J shed 0 bases, with 6 bases lying between them. This CDR3 comprises 14 residues. Per germline, CDR1 SGHTA and CDR2 FQGTGA. This CDR3 reads CASSLGLSTDTQYF. In DNA, the CDR3 is TGTGCCAGCAGCTTAGGGCTTAGCACAGATACGCAGTATTTT.

The V call is TRBV6-5, the J call TRBJ2-7; 7 bases line up with TRBD1. This CDR3 is 14 amino acids long. The germline gives CDR1 MNHEY, CDR2 SVGAGI. V lost 4 bases and J lost 6; bases outside the gene matches: 9. The CDR3 loop reads CASSLYTGASEQYF. CDR3 DNA sequence: TGTGCCAGCAGTTTATACACAGGGGCCAGCGAGCAGTACTTC.

The chain links TRBV7-9 to TRBJ1-1, with no clear D. The V end was cut by 1 base, the J end by 5 bases, with 8 bases between. The CDR3 totals 13 residues. The germline CDR1 and CDR2 sequences are SEHNR and FQNEAQ (reference sequence). This CDR3 is CASSLERATEAFF. CDR3 DNA: TGTGCCAGCAGCTTAGAGAGGGCTACTGAAGCTTTCTTT.

The sample holds a few counts of this clone. The rearrangement uses TRBV5-4 and TRBJ1-1; D is unclear. From germline, CDR1 is SGHNT and CDR2 YYREEE (reference sequence). V was cut by 0 bases and J by 0 bases, with 6 bases left in between. This CDR3 spans 14 amino acids. CDR3 protein: CASSLDSLNTEAFF. The CDR3 DNA sequence: TGTGCCAGCAGCTTGGACTCACTGAACACTGAAGCTTTCTTT.

The V call is TRBV28, the J call TRBJ1-1; D gene unclear. The V end was cut by 6 bases, the J end by 0 bases, with 14 bases between. The germline V gene has CDR1 MDHEN and CDR2 SYDVKM. There are 15 residues in the CDR3. CDR3 in amino acids: CASRLPGRLNTEAFF. Written as DNA, the CDR3 is TGTGCCAGCAGGCTCCCAGGAAGACTGAACACTGAAGCTTTCTTT. Full variable domain (missing parts from reference TRBV28 and TRBJ1-1): DVKVTQSSRYLVKRTGEKVFLECVQDMDHENMFWYRQDPGLGLRLIYFSYDVKMKEKGDIPEGYSVSREKKERFSLILESASTNQTSMYLCASRLPGRLNTEAFFGQGTRLTVV.

The gene calls are TRBV7-9 and TRBJ1-2, with 9 bases lining up with TRBD1. Germline trimming cut 5 bases from V and 4 bases from J; bases unmatched to any gene: 11. Germline V gene sequence: CDR1 SEHNR, CDR2 FQNEAQ (reference sequence). The CDR3 has 16 amino acids. The chain's CDR3 is CASSPAGTGSSYGYTF. The CDR3 DNA sequence: TGTGCCAGCAGCCCGGCCGGGACAGGGTCTTCCTATGGCTACACCTTC.

The V and J genes are TRBV10-2 and TRBJ1-1; D call uncertain. CDR1 WSHSY and CDR2 SAAADI come from the germline V gene. V was cut by 5 bases and J by 7 bases, with 11 bases left in between. The CDR3 runs 12 residues. CDR3: CASSTLQDEAFF. The CDR3, as DNA: TGCGCCAGCAGTACCCTCCAGGATGAAGCTTTCTTT.